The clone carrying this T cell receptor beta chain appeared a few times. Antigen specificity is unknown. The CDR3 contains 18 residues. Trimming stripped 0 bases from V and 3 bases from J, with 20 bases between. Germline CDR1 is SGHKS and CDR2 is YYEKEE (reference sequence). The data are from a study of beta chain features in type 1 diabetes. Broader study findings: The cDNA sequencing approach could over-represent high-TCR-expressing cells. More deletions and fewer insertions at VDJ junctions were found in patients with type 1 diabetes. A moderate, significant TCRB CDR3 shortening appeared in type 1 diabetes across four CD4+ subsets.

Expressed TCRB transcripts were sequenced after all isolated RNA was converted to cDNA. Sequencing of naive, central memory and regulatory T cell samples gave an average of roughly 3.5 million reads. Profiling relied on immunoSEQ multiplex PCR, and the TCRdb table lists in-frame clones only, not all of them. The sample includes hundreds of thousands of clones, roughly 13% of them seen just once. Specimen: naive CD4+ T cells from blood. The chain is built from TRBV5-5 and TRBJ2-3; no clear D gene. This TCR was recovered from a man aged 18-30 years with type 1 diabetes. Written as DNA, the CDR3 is TGTGCCAGCAGCTTGGGGTGGGCCCTGGATCGCCGGACAGATACGCAGTATTTT. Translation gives CASSLGWALDRRTDTQYF. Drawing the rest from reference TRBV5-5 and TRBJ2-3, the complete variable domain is DAGVTQSPTHLIKTRGQQVTLRCSPISGHKSVSWYQQVLGQGPQFIFQYYEKEERGRGNFPDRFSARQFPNYSSELNVNALLLGDSALYLCASSLGWALDRRTDTQYFGPGTRLTVL.